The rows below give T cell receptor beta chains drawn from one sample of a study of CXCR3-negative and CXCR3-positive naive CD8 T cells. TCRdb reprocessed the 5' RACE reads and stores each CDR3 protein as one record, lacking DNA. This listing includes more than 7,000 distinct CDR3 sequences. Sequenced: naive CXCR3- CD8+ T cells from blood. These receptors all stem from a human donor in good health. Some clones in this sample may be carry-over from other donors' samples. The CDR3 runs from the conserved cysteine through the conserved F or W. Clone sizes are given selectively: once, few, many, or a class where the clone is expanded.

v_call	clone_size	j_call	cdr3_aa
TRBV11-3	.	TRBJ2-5	CASSLGLAAVQETQYF
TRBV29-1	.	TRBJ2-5	CSARAGEETQYF
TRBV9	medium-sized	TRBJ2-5	CASSEPGQGLRETQYF
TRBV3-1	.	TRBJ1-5	CASSPGQPDQPQHF
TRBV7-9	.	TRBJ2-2	CASSLGQTPRFTGELFF
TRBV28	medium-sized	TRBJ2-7	CASSEQGFPAYEQYF
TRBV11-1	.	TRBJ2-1	CASSWGVTESSYNEQFF
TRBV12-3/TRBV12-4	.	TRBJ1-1	CASVRGNTEAFF
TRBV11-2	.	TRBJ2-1	CASSFSTPDSQRDPYNEQFF
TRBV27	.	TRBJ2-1	CASSLGGPSSYNEQFF
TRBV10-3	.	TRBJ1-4	CAIAEGGQGNEKLFF
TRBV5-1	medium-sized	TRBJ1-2	CASGERGGTNYGYTF
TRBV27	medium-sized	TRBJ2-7	CASSLWGQTYEQYF
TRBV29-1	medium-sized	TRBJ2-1	CSVDGQEVNEQFF
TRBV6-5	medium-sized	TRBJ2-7	CASSYDAGTDYEQYF
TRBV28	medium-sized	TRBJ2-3	CASTRPWRSDTQYF
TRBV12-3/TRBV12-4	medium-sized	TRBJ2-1	CASSPTSGGANEQFF
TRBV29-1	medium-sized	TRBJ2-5	CSVDWWDQETQYF
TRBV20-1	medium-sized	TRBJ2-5	CSASSRVGTRGETQYF
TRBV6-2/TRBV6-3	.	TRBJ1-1	CASSYSWNRDLNTEAFF
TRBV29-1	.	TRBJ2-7	CSVDGGSTSYEQYF
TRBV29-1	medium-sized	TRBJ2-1	CSVETELGRPYNEQFF
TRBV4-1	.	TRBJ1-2	CASSQDRGPIGYTF
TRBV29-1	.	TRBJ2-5	CSVDGQFIQETQYF
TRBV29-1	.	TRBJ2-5	CSVVFLAEIQETQYF
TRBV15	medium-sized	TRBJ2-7	CATSSFTGVGYEQYF
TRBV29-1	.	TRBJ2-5	CSVTVSVHEQYF
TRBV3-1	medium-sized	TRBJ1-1	CASSQAEGVNTEAFF
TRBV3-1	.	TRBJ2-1	CASSQEDSEGGFRNEQFF